These 22 T cell receptor beta chains were all obtained from the same sample, sequenced in a study of blood T cell repertoires in COVID-19 (TCRdb year 2020). To prepare the library, the immunoSEQ multiplex PCR assay was applied. Drawn from immuneACCESS, this table holds only the in-frame rearrangements with V and J called that TCRdb kept. Clones are partly lost; checked studies trace under half to an unresolved V gene and leave the rest unexplained. Here the sample has roughly 39,000 clones; over 75% occur a single time. The leading ten clones occupy over 8% of the sample. The sample comprised peripheral blood. Source of these receptors: a man aged 25-45 years with active or convalescent COVID-19.

The sample holds a few counts of this clone. The chain employs TRBV5-1 and TRBJ2-6; D possibly corresponds to TRBD1 (6 bases). The V end was cut by 0 bases, the J end by 5 bases, with 15 bases between. This CDR3 has 17 residues. Germline assignment: CDR1 SGHRS and CDR2 YFSETQ. CDR3 DNA sequence: TGCGCCAGCAGCTTGGGAGAAACAGGGTTTTGGGCCAACGTCCTGACTTTC. Amino acids: CASSLGETGFWANVLTF.

The chain joins TRBV6-5 to TRBJ1-4; D is perhaps TRBD1 (6 bases). The CDR3 is 16 residues long. CDR1 MNHEY and CDR2 SVGAGI come from the germline V gene. V was shortened by 0 bases and J by 1 base, with 9 bases between the two germline ends. In DNA, the CDR3 is TGTGCCAGCAGTTACTCGACAGGAGTAACTAATGAAAAACTGTTTTTT. Its protein is CASSYSTGVTNEKLFF.

The genes are TRBV19 and TRBJ1-3, with 8 bases matching TRBD1. The CDR3 is 16 residues long. Per the germline V gene, CDR1 is LNHDA and CDR2 is SQIVND (reference sequence). V lost 5 bases and J lost 4; bases outside the gene matches: 10. CDR3 region: CASSVLTGARGNTIYF. CDR3 nucleotide sequence: TGTGCCAGTAGTGTATTGACAGGGGCGCGAGGAAACACCATATATTTT.

The genes are TRBV18 and TRBJ1-1; a possible D gene is TRBD1 (5 bases). The CDR3 covers 16 residues. Germline V gene sequence: CDR1 KGHSH, CDR2 LQKENI. V was trimmed by 2 bases and J by 4 bases, leaving 17 bases between them. Here the CDR3 reads CASSPLNIPGGTEAFF. Written as DNA, the CDR3 is TGTGCCAGCTCACCATTAAATATCCCCGGGGGCACTGAAGCTTTCTTT.

The CDR3 DNA sequence: TGTGCCAGCAGCGGGCCCTGGGGAGGGCCTGAGCAGTTCTTC. Its translation is CASSGPWGGPEQFF. This chain uses TRBV9 with TRBJ2-1; 7 bases agree with TRBD2. Trimming cost V 3 bases and J 9 bases; bases outside gene matches: 9. The V gene's germline CDR1 is SGDLS and CDR2 YYNGEE. The CDR3 has 14 residues.

The chain employs TRBV5-4 and TRBJ1-1; D unclear. V was pared by 4 bases and J by 1 base, with 8 bases between. The CDR3 totals 13 residues. CDR1 SGHNT and CDR2 YYREEE come from the germline V gene (reference sequence). The CDR3 DNA reads as TGTGCCAGCAGCCTAAACAGGAACACTGAAGCTTTCTTT. Translation gives CASSLNRNTEAFF.

The rearrangement links TRBV7-6 to TRBJ1-4, with TRBD1 identical over 10 bases. In germline, CDR1 is SGHVS, CDR2 FNYEAQ. With 1 base clipped from V and 6 bases from J, the junction kept 8 bases outside the gene matches. CDR3 length: 17 amino acids. CDR3: CASSLGETGGSDEKLFF. For the CDR3, the DNA is TGTGCCAGCAGCTTAGGCGAGACAGGGGGCAGCGATGAAAAACTGTTTTTT. Together with reference TRBV7-6 and TRBJ1-4, the CDR3 gives the full variable domain: GAGVSQSPRYKVTKRGQDVALRCDPISGHVSLYWYRQALGQGPEFLTYFNYEAQQDKSGLPNDRFSAERPEGSISTLTIQRTEQRDSAMYRCASSLGETGGSDEKLFFGSGTQLSVL.

The chain joins TRBV6-5 to TRBJ1-6, with D hard to call. Germline loops: CDR1 MNHEY, CDR2 SVGAGI. The V and J ends lost 2 bases and 8 bases respectively, with 10 bases between them. The CDR3 is 14 amino acids. The CDR3 loop reads CASSYRPGDSPLHF. The DNA for the CDR3 is TGTGCCAGCAGTTACCGCCCCGGGGATTCACCCCTCCACTTT.

The CDR3 DNA follows: TGTGCCAGCAGTTTACGAGCGGCAGAGACCCAGTACTTC. Protein product: CASSLRAAETQYF. This chain uses TRBV12-3 or TRBV12-4 with TRBJ2-5, with D possibly TRBD2 on 5 matching bases. The CDR3 extends over 13 amino acids. The ends were cut back, 2 bases at V and 4 bases at J, with 8 bases in the middle.

The chain recombines TRBV10-2 with TRBJ2-4, with TRBD1 matching 7 bases. This CDR3 contains 14 residues. V shed 0 bases and J 7 bases; nucleotides not matched to a gene: 3. CDR1 is WSHSY and CDR2 is SAAADI in the germline V gene. The CDR3 region is CASSESGQYNIQYF. In DNA form, the CDR3 reads TGCGCCAGCAGTGAGTCGGGACAGTACAACATTCAGTACTTC.

This chain joins TRBV24-1 and TRBJ2-5; TRBD2 is a possible D gene (6 bases). The CDR3 loop spans 12 amino acids. The ends were cut back, 12 bases at V and 2 bases at J, with 12 bases in the middle. In germline, CDR1 is KGHDR, CDR2 SFDVKD. The CDR3 here is CAPAGWQETQYF. DNA of the CDR3: TGTGCCCCGGCGGGGTGGCAAGAGACCCAGTACTTC.

J is TRBJ2-2 and V is TRBV7-8; unclear D gene. CDR3 size: 14 residues. CDR1 and CDR2 (germline): SGHVS, FQNEAQ. The V end was cut by 4 bases, the J end by 0 bases, with 6 bases between. As DNA, the CDR3 is TGTGCCAGCAGCTCCAACTCGAACACCGGGGAGCTGTTTTTT. Its translation: CASSSNSNTGELFF. The variable domain in full, completed from reference TRBV7-8 and TRBJ2-2, reads GAGVSQSPRYKVAKRGQDVALRCDPISGHVSLFWYQQALGQGPEFLTYFQNEAQLDKSGLPSDRFFAERPEGSVSTLKIQRTQQEDSAVYLCASSSNSNTGELFFGEGSRLTVL.

This chain links TRBV7-2 with TRBJ1-5, with TRBD1 as a possible D gene (6 bases). Germline-derived CDR1 and CDR2 are SGHTA and FQGNSA. The CDR3 extends over 13 amino acids. V lost 9 bases and J lost 3, with 12 bases in between. The DNA of the CDR3 is TGTGCCAGTTCGACAGGCCTCAATCAGCCCCAGCATTTT. Translating gives CASSTGLNQPQHF.

The chain is built from TRBV7-3 and TRBJ2-6; D unresolved. Germline V gene data show CDR1 as SGHTA and CDR2 as FQGTGA. V was clipped by 1 base and J by 0 bases, with 7 bases between them. This CDR3 is built from 16 residues. The CDR3 reads CASSLNSLSGANVLTF. The CDR3 DNA is TGTGCCAGCAGCTTAAATTCACTCTCTGGGGCCAACGTCCTGACTTTC. Full variable domain (outside the CDR3, taken from reference TRBV7-3 and TRBJ2-6): GAGVSQTPSNKVTEKGKYVELRCDPISGHTALYWYRQSLGQGPEFLIYFQGTGAADDSGLPNDRFFAVRPEGSVSTLKIQRTERGDSAVYLCASSLNSLSGANVLTFGAGSRLTVL.

The chain joins TRBV18 to TRBJ1-1; 9 nucleotides align to TRBD1. This CDR3 has 16 amino acids. The V segment lost 3 bases and the J segment 5 bases; nucleotides outside the gene matches: 10. In germline, CDR1 is KGHSH, CDR2 LQKENI. For the CDR3, the DNA is TGTGCCAGCTCACCCGGGAAGGACAGGGGAGGAACTGAAGCTTTCTTT. Translated, it gives CASSPGKDRGGTEAFF.

The chain couples TRBV24-1 to TRBJ1-5, with D possibly TRBD1 on 5 matching bases. This CDR3 contains 14 residues. V lost 4 bases, J lost 13 bases, and 19 bases lay in between. Per the germline V gene, CDR1 is KGHDR and CDR2 is SFDVKD. This CDR3 is CATSERGGLQIQHF. CDR3 DNA: TGTGCCACCAGTGAGCGGGGGGGACTCCAAATTCAGCATTTT.

In this sample, this clone turned up a few times. The chain recombines TRBV7-6 with TRBJ2-2, with 10 nucleotides matching TRBD2. Trimming cost V 2 bases and J 1 base; bases outside gene matches: 4. The CDR3 runs 17 residues. From germline, CDR1 is SGHVS and CDR2 FNYEAQ. The CDR3 DNA reads TGTGCCAGCAGCTTATCGCCTAGCGGGGGGAACACCGGGGAGCTGTTTTTT. Its protein product is CASSLSPSGGNTGELFF.

The chain carries TRBV11-3 and TRBJ1-4; D remains unclear. Germline V gene sequence: CDR1 SGHNT, CDR2 YENEEA. The CDR3 is made up of 15 amino acids. V shed 0 bases and J shed 4 bases, with 9 bases lying between them. This CDR3 is CASSLEPGFNEKLFF. The CDR3 DNA reads TGTGCCAGCAGCTTAGAGCCCGGGTTTAATGAAAAACTGTTTTTT.

This sequence joins TRBV6-5 and TRBJ2-3; 7 bases fit TRBD1. The length of the CDR3 is 16 residues. Germline V CDR1 and CDR2: MNHEY, SVGAGI. The trim removed 1 base at V and 0 bases at J, leaving 4 bases unmatched. CDR3 bases: TGTGCCAGCAGTTACTTCCTGGGACAGAGCACAGATACGCAGTATTTT. Translated, it gives CASSYFLGQSTDTQYF.

The rearrangement links TRBV3-1 (or the pseudogene TRBV3-2) to TRBJ2-5; D might be TRBD2 (6 bases). The CDR3 runs 16 residues. CDR1 is LGHDT, CDR2 YNNKEL, per germline (reference sequence). Trimming removed 0 bases from V and 10 bases from J, with 21 bases in between. As DNA, the CDR3 is TGTGCCAGCAGCCAAGAAGGGCGAGCGGGCCTAAGGAGCCAGTACTTC. It codes for CASSQEGRAGLRSQYF.

This clone was counted a single time. The chain employs TRBV6-9 and TRBJ2-7, with 9 bases aligning to TRBD2. Germline trimming cut 3 bases from V and 4 bases from J; bases unmatched to any gene: 10. The CDR3 extends over 16 amino acids. In germline, CDR1 is MNHGY, CDR2 SVAAGI. The CDR3 sequence: CASSYLREGLTYEQYV. CDR3 DNA: TGTGCCAGCAGTTACTTGCGGGAGGGCCTCACTTACGAGCAGTACGTC.

The chain recombines TRBV5-5 with TRBJ1-5; 11 bases are a match to TRBD1. The CDR3 contains 15 residues. The junction had 7 bases not matched to a gene; V was cut back by 4 bases and J by 7 bases. In germline, CDR1 is SGHKS, CDR2 YYEKEE (reference sequence). Here the CDR3 reads CASSGGQGAGQPQHF. CDR3 DNA sequence: TGTGCCAGCAGCGGAGGACAGGGGGCAGGGCAGCCCCAGCATTTT.